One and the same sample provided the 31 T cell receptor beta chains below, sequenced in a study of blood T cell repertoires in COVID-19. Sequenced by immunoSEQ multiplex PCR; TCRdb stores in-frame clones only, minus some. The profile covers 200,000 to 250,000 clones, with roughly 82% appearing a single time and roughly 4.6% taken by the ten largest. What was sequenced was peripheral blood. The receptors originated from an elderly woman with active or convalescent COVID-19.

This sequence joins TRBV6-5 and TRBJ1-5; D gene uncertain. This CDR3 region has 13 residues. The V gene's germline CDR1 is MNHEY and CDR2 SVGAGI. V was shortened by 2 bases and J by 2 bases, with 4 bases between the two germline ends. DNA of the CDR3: TGTGCCAGCAGTTACGAGCGCAATCAGCCCCAGCATTTT. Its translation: CASSYERNQPQHF.

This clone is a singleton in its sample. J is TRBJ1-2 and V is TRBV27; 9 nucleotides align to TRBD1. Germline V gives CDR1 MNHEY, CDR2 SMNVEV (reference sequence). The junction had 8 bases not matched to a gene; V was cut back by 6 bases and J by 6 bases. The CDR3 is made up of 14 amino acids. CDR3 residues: CASSKAGQGNGYTF. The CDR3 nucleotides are TGTGCCAGCAGCAAAGCCGGACAGGGGAATGGCTACACCTTC.

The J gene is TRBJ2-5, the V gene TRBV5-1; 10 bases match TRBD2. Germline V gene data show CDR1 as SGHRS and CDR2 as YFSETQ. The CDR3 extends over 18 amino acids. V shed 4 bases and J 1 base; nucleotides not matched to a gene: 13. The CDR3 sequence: CASSDGGSSGGFQETQYF. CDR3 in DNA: TGCGCCAGCAGCGATGGGGGCTCTAGCGGGGGTTTCCAAGAGACCCAGTACTTC.

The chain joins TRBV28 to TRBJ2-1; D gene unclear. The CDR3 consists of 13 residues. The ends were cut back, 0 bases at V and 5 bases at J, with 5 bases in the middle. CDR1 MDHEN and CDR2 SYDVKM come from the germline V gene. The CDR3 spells CASSLWTDNEQFF. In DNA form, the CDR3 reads TGTGCCAGCAGTTTATGGACTGACAATGAGCAGTTCTTC. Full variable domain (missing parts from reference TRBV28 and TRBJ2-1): DVKVTQSSRYLVKRTGEKVFLECVQDMDHENMFWYRQDPGLGLRLIYFSYDVKMKEKGDIPEGYSVSREKKERFSLILESASTNQTSMYLCASSLWTDNEQFFGPGTRLTVL.

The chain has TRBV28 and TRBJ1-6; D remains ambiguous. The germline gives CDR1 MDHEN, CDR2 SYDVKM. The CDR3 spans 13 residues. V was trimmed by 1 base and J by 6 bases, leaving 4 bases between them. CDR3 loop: CASSLLANSPLHF. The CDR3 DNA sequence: TGTGCCAGCAGTTTATTAGCTAATTCACCCCTCCACTTT.

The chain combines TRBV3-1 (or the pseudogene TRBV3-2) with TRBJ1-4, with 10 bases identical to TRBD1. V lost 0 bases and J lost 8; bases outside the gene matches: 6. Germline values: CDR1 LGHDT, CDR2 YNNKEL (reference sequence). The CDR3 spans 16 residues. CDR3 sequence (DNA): TGTGCCAGCAGCCAAGAAAGGACAGGGGGGGAGGAAAAACTGTTTTTT. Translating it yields CASSQERTGGEEKLFF.

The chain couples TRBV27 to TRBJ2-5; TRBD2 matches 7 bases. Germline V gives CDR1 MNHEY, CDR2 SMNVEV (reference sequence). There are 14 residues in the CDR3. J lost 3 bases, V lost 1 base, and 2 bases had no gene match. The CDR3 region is CASSLFAGEETQYF. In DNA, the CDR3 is TGTGCCAGCAGTTTATTCGCGGGGGAAGAGACCCAGTACTTC.

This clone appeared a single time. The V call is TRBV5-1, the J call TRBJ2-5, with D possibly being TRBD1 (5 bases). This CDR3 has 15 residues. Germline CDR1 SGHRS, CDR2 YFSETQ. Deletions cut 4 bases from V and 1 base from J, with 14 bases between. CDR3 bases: TGCGCCAGCAGCCCCGTACAGGCAACCCAAGAGACCCAGTACTTC. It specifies CASSPVQATQETQYF. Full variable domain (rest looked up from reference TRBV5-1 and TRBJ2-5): KAGVTQTPRYLIKTRGQQVTLSCSPISGHRSVSWYQQTPGQGLQFLFEYFSETQRNKGNFPGRFSGRQFSNSRSEMNVSTLELGDSALYLCASSPVQATQETQYFGPGTRLLVL.

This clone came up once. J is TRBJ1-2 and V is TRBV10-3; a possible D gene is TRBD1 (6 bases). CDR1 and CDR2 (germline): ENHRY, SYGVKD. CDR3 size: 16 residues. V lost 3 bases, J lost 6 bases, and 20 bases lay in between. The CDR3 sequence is CAISERRTAEGDGYTF. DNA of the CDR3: TGTGCCATCAGTGAACGTAGGACAGCCGAGGGGGATGGCTACACCTTC.

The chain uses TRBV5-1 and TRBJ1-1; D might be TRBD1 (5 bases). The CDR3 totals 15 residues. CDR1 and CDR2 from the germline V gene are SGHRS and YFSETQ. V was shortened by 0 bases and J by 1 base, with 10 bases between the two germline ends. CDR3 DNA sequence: TGCGCCAGCAGCTTGGTGGGGAGGGGGAACACTGAAGCTTTCTTT. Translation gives CASSLVGRGNTEAFF.

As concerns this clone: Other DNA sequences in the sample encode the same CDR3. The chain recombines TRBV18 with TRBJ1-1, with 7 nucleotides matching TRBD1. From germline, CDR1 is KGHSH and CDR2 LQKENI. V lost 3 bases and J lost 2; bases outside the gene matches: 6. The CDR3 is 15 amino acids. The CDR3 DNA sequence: TGTGCCAGCTCACCTCCGGGACAGTCAAACACTGAAGCTTTCTTT. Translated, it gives CASSPPGQSNTEAFF.

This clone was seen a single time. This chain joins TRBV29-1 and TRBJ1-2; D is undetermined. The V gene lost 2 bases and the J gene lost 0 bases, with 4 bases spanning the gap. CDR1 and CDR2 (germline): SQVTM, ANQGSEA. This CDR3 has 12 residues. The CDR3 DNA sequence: TGCAGCGTTGAAACGGCTAACTATGGCTACACCTTC. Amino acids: CSVETANYGYTF. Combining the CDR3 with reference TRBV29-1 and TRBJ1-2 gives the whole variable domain SAVISQKPSRDICQRGTSLTIQCQVDSQVTMMFWYRQQPGQSLTLIATANQGSEATYESGFVIDKFPISRPNLTFSTLTVSNMSPEDSSIYLCSVETANYGYTFGSGTRLTVV.

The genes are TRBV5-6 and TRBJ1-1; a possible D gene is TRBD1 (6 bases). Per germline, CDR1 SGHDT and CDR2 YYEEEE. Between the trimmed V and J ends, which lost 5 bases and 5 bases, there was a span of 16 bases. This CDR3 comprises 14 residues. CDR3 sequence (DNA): TGTGCCAGCAGTGAACAGGGTTTTGGGACTGAAGCTTTCTTT. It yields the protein CASSEQGFGTEAFF.

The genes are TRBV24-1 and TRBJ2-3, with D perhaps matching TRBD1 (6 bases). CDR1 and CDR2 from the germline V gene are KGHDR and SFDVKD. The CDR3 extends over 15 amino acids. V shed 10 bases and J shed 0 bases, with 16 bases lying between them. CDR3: CATGDRTASTDTQYF. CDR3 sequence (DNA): TGTGCCACTGGGGATCGGACAGCTAGCACAGATACGCAGTATTTT.

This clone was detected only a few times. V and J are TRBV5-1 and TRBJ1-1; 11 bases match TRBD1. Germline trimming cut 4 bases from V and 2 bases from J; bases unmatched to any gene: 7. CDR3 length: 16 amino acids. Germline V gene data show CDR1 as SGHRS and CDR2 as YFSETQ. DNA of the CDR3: TGCGCCAGCAGCCCCAGGACAGGGGGCATTAACACTGAAGCTTTCTTT. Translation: CASSPRTGGINTEAFF.

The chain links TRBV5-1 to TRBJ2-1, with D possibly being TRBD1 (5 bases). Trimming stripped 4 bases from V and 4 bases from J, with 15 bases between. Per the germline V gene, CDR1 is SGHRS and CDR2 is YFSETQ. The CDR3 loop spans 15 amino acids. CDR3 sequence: CASSQTATIYNEQFF. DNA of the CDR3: TGCGCCAGCAGCCAGACAGCCACTATTTACAATGAGCAGTTCTTC.

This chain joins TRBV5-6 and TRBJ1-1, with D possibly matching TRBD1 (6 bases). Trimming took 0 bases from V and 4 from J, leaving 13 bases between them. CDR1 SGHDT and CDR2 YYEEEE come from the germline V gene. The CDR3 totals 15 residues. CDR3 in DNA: TGTGCCAGCAGCTTGGCCTGGGGAGGGGGCACTGAAGCTTTCTTT. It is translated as CASSLAWGGGTEAFF. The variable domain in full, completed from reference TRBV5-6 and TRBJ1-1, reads DAGVTQSPTHLIKTRGQQVTLRCSPKSGHDTVSWYQQALGQGPQFIFQYYEEEERQRGNFPDRFSGHQFPNYSSELNVNALLLGDSALYLCASSLAWGGGTEAFFGQGTRLTVV.

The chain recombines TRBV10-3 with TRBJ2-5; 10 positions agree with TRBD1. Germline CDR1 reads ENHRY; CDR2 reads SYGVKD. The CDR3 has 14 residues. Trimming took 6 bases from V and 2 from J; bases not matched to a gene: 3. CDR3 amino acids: CAIRSGQGQETQYF. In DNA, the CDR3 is TGTGCCATCAGGTCGGGACAGGGGCAAGAGACCCAGTACTTC.

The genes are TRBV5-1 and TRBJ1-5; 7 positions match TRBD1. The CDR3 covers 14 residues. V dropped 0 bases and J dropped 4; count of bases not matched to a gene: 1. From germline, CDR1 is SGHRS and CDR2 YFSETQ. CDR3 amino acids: CASSLEGQNQPQHF. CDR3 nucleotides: TGCGCCAGCAGCTTGGAGGGACAGAATCAGCCCCAGCATTTT.

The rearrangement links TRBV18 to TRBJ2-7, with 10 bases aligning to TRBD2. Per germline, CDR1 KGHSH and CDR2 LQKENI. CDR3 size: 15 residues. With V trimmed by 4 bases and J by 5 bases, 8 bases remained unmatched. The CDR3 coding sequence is TGTGCCAGCTCACTGAGCGGGGGGGCGACAAACGAGCAGTACTTC. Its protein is CASSLSGGATNEQYF. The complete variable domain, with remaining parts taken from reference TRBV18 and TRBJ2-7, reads NAGVMQNPRHLVRRRGQEARLRCSPMKGHSHVYWYRQLPEEGLKFMVYLQKENIIDESGMPKERFSAEFPKEGPSILRIQQVVRGDSAAYFCASSLSGGATNEQYFGPGTRLTVT.

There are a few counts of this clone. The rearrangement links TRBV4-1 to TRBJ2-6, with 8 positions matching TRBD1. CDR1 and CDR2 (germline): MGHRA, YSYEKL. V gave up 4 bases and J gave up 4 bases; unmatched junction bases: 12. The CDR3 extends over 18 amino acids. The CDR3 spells CASSRGQGWNTGANVLTF. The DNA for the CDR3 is TGCGCCAGCAGCCGAGGACAGGGCTGGAATACCGGGGCCAACGTCCTGACTTTC.

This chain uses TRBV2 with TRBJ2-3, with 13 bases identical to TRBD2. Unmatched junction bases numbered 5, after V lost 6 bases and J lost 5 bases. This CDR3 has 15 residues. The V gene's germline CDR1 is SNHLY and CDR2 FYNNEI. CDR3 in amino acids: CASSILAGGQDTQYF. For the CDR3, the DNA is TGTGCCAGCAGCATACTAGCGGGGGGGCAAGATACGCAGTATTTT.

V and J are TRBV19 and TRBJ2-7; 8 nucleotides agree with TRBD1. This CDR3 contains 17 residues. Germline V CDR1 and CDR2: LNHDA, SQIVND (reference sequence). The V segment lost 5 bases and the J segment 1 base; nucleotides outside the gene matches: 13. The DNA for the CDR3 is TGTGCCAGTAGTCGGACCCCCAGGACAGGGTATTCCTACGAGCAGTACTTC. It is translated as CASSRTPRTGYSYEQYF.

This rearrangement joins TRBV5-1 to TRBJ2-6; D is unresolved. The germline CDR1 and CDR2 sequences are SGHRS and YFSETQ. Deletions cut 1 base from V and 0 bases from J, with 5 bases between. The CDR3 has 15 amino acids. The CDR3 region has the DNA TGCGCCAGCAGCTTGACAGTCTCTGGGGCCAACGTCCTGACTTTC. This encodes CASSLTVSGANVLTF. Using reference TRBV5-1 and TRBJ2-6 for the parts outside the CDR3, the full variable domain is KAGVTQTPRYLIKTRGQQVTLSCSPISGHRSVSWYQQTPGQGLQFLFEYFSETQRNKGNFPGRFSGRQFSNSRSEMNVSTLELGDSALYLCASSLTVSGANVLTFGAGSRLTVL.

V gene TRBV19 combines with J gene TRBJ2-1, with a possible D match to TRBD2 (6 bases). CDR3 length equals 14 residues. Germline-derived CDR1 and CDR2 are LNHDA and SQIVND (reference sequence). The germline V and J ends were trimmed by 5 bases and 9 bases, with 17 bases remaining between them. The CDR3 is CASSGGLLGGEQFF. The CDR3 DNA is TGTGCCAGTAGTGGAGGGTTACTTGGTGGTGAGCAGTTCTTC.

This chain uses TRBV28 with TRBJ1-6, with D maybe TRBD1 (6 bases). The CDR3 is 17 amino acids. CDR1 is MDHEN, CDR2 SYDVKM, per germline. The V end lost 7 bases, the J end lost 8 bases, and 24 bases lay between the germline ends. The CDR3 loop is CASKVGDTTDLYSPLHF. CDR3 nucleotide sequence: TGTGCCAGCAAAGTGGGGGACACAACTGACCTTTATTCACCCCTCCACTTT.

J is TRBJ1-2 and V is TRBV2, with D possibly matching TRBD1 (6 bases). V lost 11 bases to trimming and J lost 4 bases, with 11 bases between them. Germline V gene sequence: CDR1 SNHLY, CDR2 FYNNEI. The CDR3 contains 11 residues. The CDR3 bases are TGTGCCTCAGGACAGTTCTATGGCTACACCTTC. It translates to CASGQFYGYTF. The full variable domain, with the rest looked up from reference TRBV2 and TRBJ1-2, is EPEVTQTPSHQVTQMGQEVILRCVPISNHLYFYWYRQILGQKVEFLVSFYNNEISEKSEIFDDQFSVERPDGSNFTLKIRSTKLEDSAMYFCASGQFYGYTFGSGTRLTVV.

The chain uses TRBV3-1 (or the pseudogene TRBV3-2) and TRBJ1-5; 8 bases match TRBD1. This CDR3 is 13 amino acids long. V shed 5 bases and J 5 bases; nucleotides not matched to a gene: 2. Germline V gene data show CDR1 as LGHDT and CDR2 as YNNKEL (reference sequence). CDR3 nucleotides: TGTGCCAGCAGCGGGACAGGAGATCAGCCCCAGCATTTT. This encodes CASSGTGDQPQHF.

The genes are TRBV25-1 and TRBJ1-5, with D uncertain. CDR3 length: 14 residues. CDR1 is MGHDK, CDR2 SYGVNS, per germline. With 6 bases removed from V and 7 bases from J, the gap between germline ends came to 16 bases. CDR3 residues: CASSAGRDTQPQHF. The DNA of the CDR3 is TGTGCCAGCAGCGCAGGACGGGATACCCAGCCCCAGCATTTT.

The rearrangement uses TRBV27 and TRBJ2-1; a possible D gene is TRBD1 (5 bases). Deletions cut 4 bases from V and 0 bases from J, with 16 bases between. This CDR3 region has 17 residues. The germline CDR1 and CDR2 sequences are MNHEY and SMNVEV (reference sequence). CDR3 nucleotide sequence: TGTGCCAGCAGTTCCGCGACAGTTTTCAGCTCCTACAATGAGCAGTTCTTC. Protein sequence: CASSSATVFSSYNEQFF.

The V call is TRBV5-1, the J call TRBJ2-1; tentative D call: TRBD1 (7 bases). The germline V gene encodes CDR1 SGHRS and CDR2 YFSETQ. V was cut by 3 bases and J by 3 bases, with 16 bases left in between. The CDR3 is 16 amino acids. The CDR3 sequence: CASSSGDSTFYNEQFF. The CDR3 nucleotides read TGCGCCAGCAGCTCGGGGGACAGTACCTTCTACAATGAGCAGTTCTTC. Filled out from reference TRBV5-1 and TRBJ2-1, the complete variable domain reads KAGVTQTPRYLIKTRGQQVTLSCSPISGHRSVSWYQQTPGQGLQFLFEYFSETQRNKGNFPGRFSGRQFSNSRSEMNVSTLELGDSALYLCASSSGDSTFYNEQFFGPGTRLTVL.